The rows below give T cell receptor beta chains drawn from one sample of a study of shared clonotypes between healthy human individuals. Generated by immunoSEQ multiplex PCR, the TCRdb table keeps only in-frame clones and is missing some. The sample holds over 2,000,000 clones, around 93% seen once. Sequencing input: naive CD8+ T cells from PBMCs. The receptors were gathered from a man between 18 and 35 years old in good health. Some clones in this sample may be carry-over from other donors' samples. The CDR3 runs from the conserved cysteine through the conserved F or W. The D gene is left open where the match is weak. Not every row has a clone size; where given, it reads once, few, many or a size class.

clone size: NA
D gene: NA
V gene: TRBV7-2
J gene: TRBJ2-7
CDR3 DNA: TGTGCCAGCAGCCATCCCATTCAGGGCGGGACCTTATACGAGCAGTACTTC
CDR3 protein: CASSHPIQGGTLYEQYF

clone size: NA
D gene: TRBD2
V gene: TRBV7-8
J gene: TRBJ2-3
CDR3 DNA: TGTGCCAGCAGCTTAGTCCCCCCTCCTAGCGGGAGGTACACAGATACGCAGTATTTT
CDR3 protein: CASSLVPPPSGRYTDTQYF

clone size: NA
D gene: NA
V gene: TRBV4-3
J gene: TRBJ2-2
CDR3 DNA: TGCGCCAGCAGCCAAGCTTCCGGCGCCGGGGAGCTGTTTTTT
CDR3 protein: CASSQASGAGELFF

clone size: NA
D gene: NA
V gene: TRBV7-7
J gene: TRBJ2-1
CDR3 DNA: TGTGCCAGCAGCGTCATTGGGGACAATGAGCAGTTCTTC
CDR3 protein: CASSVIGDNEQFF

clone size: NA
D gene: NA
V gene: TRBV27
J gene: TRBJ1-1
CDR3 DNA: TGTGCCAGCAGCCTTCTTACTAAGGGCACTGAAGCTTTCTTT
CDR3 protein: CASSLLTKGTEAFF

clone size: NA
D gene: TRBD2
V gene: TRBV27
J gene: TRBJ2-5
CDR3 DNA: TGTGCCAGCAGCCTCCTAGCGGGAGGTGAGACCCAGTACTTC
CDR3 protein: CASSLLAGGETQYF

clone size: NA
D gene: NA
V gene: TRBV4-1
J gene: TRBJ1-3
CDR3 DNA: TGCGCCAGCAGCCAAGTCTCCCTTCTTAGGACTGGAAACACCATATATTTT
CDR3 protein: CASSQVSLLRTGNTIYF

clone size: NA
D gene: NA
V gene: TRBV6-6
J gene: TRBJ2-5
CDR3 DNA: TGTGCCAGCAGTTATGTCCTAACCCAAGAGACCCAGTACTTC
CDR3 protein: CASSYVLTQETQYF

clone size: NA
D gene: NA
V gene: TRBV5-6
J gene: TRBJ1-2
CDR3 DNA: TGTGCCAGCAGCTTGGTACGCTATGGCTACACCTTC
CDR3 protein: CASSLVRYGYTF

clone size: NA
D gene: NA
V gene: TRBV9
J gene: TRBJ1-2
CDR3 DNA: TGTGCCAGCAGCACGGGGCACTATGGCTACACCTTC
CDR3 protein: CASSTGHYGYTF

clone size: NA
D gene: TRBD1
V gene: TRBV9
J gene: TRBJ1-2
CDR3 DNA: TGTGCCAGCAGCGTAAACCGGGACAGAGCATATGGCTACACCTTC
CDR3 protein: CASSVNRDRAYGYTF

clone size: NA
D gene: TRBD1
V gene: TRBV25-1
J gene: TRBJ1-4
CDR3 DNA: TGTGCCAGCAGTGAATTGGGGACAGGGGGAGAAAAACTGTTTTTT
CDR3 protein: CASSELGTGGEKLFF

clone size: NA
D gene: NA
V gene: TRBV6-1
J gene: TRBJ2-7
CDR3 DNA: TGTGCCAGCAGTGATAGGGCAGGGGGGGTCTACGAGCAGTACTTC
CDR3 protein: CASSDRAGGVYEQYF

clone size: NA
D gene: TRBD2
V gene: TRBV19
J gene: TRBJ2-1
CDR3 DNA: TGTGCCAGTAGCCCTCGGGCGGGAGGTTACAATGAGCAGTTCTTC
CDR3 protein: CASSPRAGGYNEQFF

clone size: few
D gene: TRBD1
V gene: TRBV6-5
J gene: TRBJ1-2
CDR3 DNA: TGTGCCAGCAGCCTTTCTCAGGGGGGCTATGGCTACACCTTC
CDR3 protein: CASSLSQGGYGYTF

clone size: NA
D gene: NA
V gene: TRBV28
J gene: TRBJ2-7
CDR3 DNA: TGTGCCAGCAGCAAGACGGGTGGGGACTACGAGCAGTACTTC
CDR3 protein: CASSKTGGDYEQYF

clone size: NA
D gene: TRBD1
V gene: TRBV4-1
J gene: TRBJ2-7
CDR3 DNA: TGCGCCAGCAGCCAAGAAAAGGGGACAGGGGCATGGGAGCAGTACTTC
CDR3 protein: CASSQEKGTGAWEQYF

clone size: NA
D gene: NA
V gene: TRBV27
J gene: TRBJ2-5
CDR3 DNA: TGTGCCAGCAGTACAACCCCAAGAAGGAGAGAGACCCAGTACTTC
CDR3 protein: CASSTTPRRRETQYF

clone size: NA
D gene: TRBD1
V gene: TRBV7-9
J gene: TRBJ1-2
CDR3 DNA: TGTGCCAGTACTACAGGGGACGTTATCTATGGCTACACCTTC
CDR3 protein: CASTTGDVIYGYTF

clone size: NA
D gene: NA
V gene: TRBV5-1
J gene: TRBJ1-2
CDR3 DNA: TGCGCCAGCACCGGGGCGCCTGGGGATGGCTACACCTTC
CDR3 protein: CASTGAPGDGYTF

clone size: NA
D gene: TRBD2
V gene: TRBV11-2
J gene: TRBJ2-7
CDR3 DNA: TGTGCCAGCAGCTTGGGGAGGGTATACGAGCAGTACTTC
CDR3 protein: CASSLGRVYEQYF

clone size: NA
D gene: NA
V gene: TRBV19
J gene: TRBJ2-1
CDR3 DNA: TGTGCCAGTAGATTAAGTAGCGCTGGGGTCTCCTACAATGAGCAGTTCTTC
CDR3 protein: CASRLSSAGVSYNEQFF

clone size: NA
D gene: NA
V gene: TRBV6-5
J gene: TRBJ2-3
CDR3 DNA: TGTGCCAGCAGTGACCGCCTGGGAGATACGCAGTATTTT
CDR3 protein: CASSDRLGDTQYF

clone size: NA
D gene: TRBD1
V gene: TRBV7-9
J gene: TRBJ2-7
CDR3 DNA: TGTGCCAGCAGCCAGCAAGGACAGGGGGCGCTTTTCGAGCAGTACTTC
CDR3 protein: CASSQQGQGALFEQYF

clone size: NA
D gene: NA
V gene: TRBV27
J gene: TRBJ2-2
CDR3 DNA: TGTGCCAGCAGTTTCCGGGCGGACACCGGGGAGCTGTTTTTT
CDR3 protein: CASSFRADTGELFF

clone size: NA
D gene: TRBD1
V gene: TRBV29-1
J gene: TRBJ1-3
CDR3 DNA: TGCAGCGTCGGGACAGGGGGAAACACCATATATTTT
CDR3 protein: CSVGTGGNTIYF

clone size: NA
D gene: TRBD2
V gene: TRBV7-6
J gene: TRBJ2-7
CDR3 DNA: TGTGCCAGCAGCTTACGGACTAGCGGCCCTGTATACGAGCAGTACTTC
CDR3 protein: CASSLRTSGPVYEQYF

clone size: NA
D gene: NA
V gene: TRBV13
J gene: TRBJ2-5
CDR3 DNA: TGTGCCAGCAGCTTAAAACGGCAAGAGACCCAGTACTTC
CDR3 protein: CASSLKRQETQYF

clone size: NA
D gene: TRBD1
V gene: TRBV9
J gene: TRBJ2-1
CDR3 DNA: TGTGCCAGCAGCGTTGGGCAGGGGGTTGAGCAGTTCTTC
CDR3 protein: CASSVGQGVEQFF

clone size: NA
D gene: NA
V gene: TRBV15
J gene: TRBJ2-1
CDR3 DNA: TGTGCCACCGGGTCTAGCGTATACAATGAGCAGTTCTTC
CDR3 protein: CATGSSVYNEQFF

clone size: NA
D gene: NA
V gene: TRBV30
J gene: TRBJ2-7
CDR3 DNA: TGTGCCTGGACTAAACCCAGGGAAGCGTACGAGCAGTACTTC
CDR3 protein: CAWTKPREAYEQYF

clone size: NA
D gene: NA
V gene: TRBV21-1
J gene: TRBJ2-5
CDR3 DNA: TGTGCCAGCAGCAAAATTCCCCTTTCGGCGGGCAAGTACTTC
CDR3 protein: CASSKIPLSAGKYF

clone size: NA
D gene: NA
V gene: TRBV4-1
J gene: TRBJ2-7
CDR3 DNA: TGCGCCAGCAGCCCTCTCCCAGGAACCTACGAGCAGTACTTC
CDR3 protein: CASSPLPGTYEQYF

clone size: NA
D gene: NA
V gene: TRBV30
J gene: TRBJ1-4
CDR3 DNA: TGTGCCTGGAGTCTACAGGGTCAAGGTGAAAAACTGTTTTTT
CDR3 protein: CAWSLQGQGEKLFF

clone size: few
D gene: NA
V gene: TRBV13
J gene: TRBJ1-1
CDR3 DNA: TGTGCCAGCAGCGAGAGCGCTGAAGCTTTCTTT
CDR3 protein: CASSESAEAFF

clone size: NA
D gene: TRBD2
V gene: TRBV11-2
J gene: TRBJ2-5
CDR3 DNA: TGTGCCAGCAGGGGAGGGAGGAGTTGGGAGACCCAGTACTTC
CDR3 protein: CASRGGRSWETQYF

clone size: NA
D gene: TRBD2
V gene: TRBV28
J gene: TRBJ2-5
CDR3 DNA: TGTGCCAGCAGCCAAAATGCTGAGGCGGGAGAGCCGCAAGAGACCCAGTACTTC
CDR3 protein: CASSQNAEAGEPQETQYF

clone size: NA
D gene: TRBD1
V gene: TRBV28
J gene: TRBJ2-7
CDR3 DNA: TGTGCCAGCAGCTCGCCCCCGGGACAGTCCTACGAGCAGTACTTC
CDR3 protein: CASSSPPGQSYEQYF

clone size: NA
D gene: TRBD1
V gene: TRBV19
J gene: TRBJ1-2
CDR3 DNA: TGTGCCAGTAGGCCAGGGGGCAACTATGGCTACACCTTC
CDR3 protein: CASRPGGNYGYTF